These 6 T cell receptor beta chains originate from one sample sequenced in a study of shared clonotypes between healthy human individuals (TCRdb year 2020). Libraries were made using the immunoSEQ multiplex PCR assay. TCRdb mirrors the immuneACCESS table, restricted to in-frame sequences. Some clones are absent from its copies; in checked studies, under half trace to an unresolved V gene, and the reason for the others is unknown. Present in this sample are around 1.5 million clones, approximately 98% of which were seen just once. The top ten clones comprise approximately 0.45% of the sample. Sequenced sample: naive CD4+ T cells sorted from blood. Per the publication, the cell subset or site label means: CD45RA+ positively selected. The receptor set was obtained from a man between 25 and 39 years old in good health.

The chain has TRBV27 and TRBJ2-7, with D unresolved. V dropped 6 bases and J dropped 0 bases, with 15 bases sitting between them. The CDR3 contains 15 residues. Germline V lookup: CDR1 MNHEY, CDR2 SMNVEV (reference sequence). DNA for the CDR3: TGTGCCAGCAGGCGGCCAGGCCGGGTCTCCTACGAGCAGTACTTC. Its protein product is CASRRPGRVSYEQYF.

This clone was observed a single time. V gene TRBV5-4 combines with J gene TRBJ2-7; TRBD2 matches at 8 bases. V lost 5 bases, J lost 4 bases, and 11 bases stayed unmatched. Germline CDR1 reads SGHNT; CDR2 reads YYREEE (reference sequence). This CDR3 has 15 amino acids. In nucleotides, the CDR3 is TGTGCCAGCAGAAAAGGCGGGGGGCGCGAGTACGAGCAGTACTTC. Its protein is CASRKGGGREYEQYF.

The chain uses TRBV30 and TRBJ2-5; no definite D call. Germline-derived CDR1 and CDR2 are GTSNPN and SVGIG (reference sequence). Trimming removed 4 bases at V and 5 bases at J, with 14 bases between. CDR3 length equals 13 residues. CDR3 nucleotide sequence: TGTGCCTGGAAAAGACCAGCCCGGGAGACCCAGTACTTC. Translation: CAWKRPARETQYF.

This clone occurred once. The CDR3 loop reads CASTRGSGNQPQHF. The CDR3 nucleotides read TGTGCCAGTACCCGAGGAAGTGGCAATCAGCCCCAGCATTTT. V is TRBV19 and J is TRBJ1-5; D gene unclear. The CDR3 covers 14 residues. CDR1 and CDR2 (germline): LNHDA, SQIVND (reference sequence). Trimming pared 7 bases from V and 2 bases from J, leaving 12 bases between.

The chain has TRBV25-1 and TRBJ1-1, with 8 positions matching TRBD1. The CDR3 totals 14 residues. J gave up 4 bases and V 6 bases, and 7 bases lay outside the gene matches. The V gene's germline CDR1 is MGHDK and CDR2 SYGVNS. CDR3 loop: CASSLSTGVTEAFF. The CDR3 DNA is TGTGCCAGCAGCCTATCGACAGGGGTCACTGAAGCTTTCTTT.

This chain links TRBV14 with TRBJ2-2; D possibly uses TRBD1 or TRBD2 (6 bases each). Germline V gene lookup returns CDR1 SGHDN and CDR2 FVKESK. This CDR3 region has 15 residues. The germline V and J ends were trimmed by 4 bases and 5 bases, with 14 bases remaining between them. The CDR3 here is CASSLNRGHTGELFF. The CDR3 DNA sequence: TGTGCCAGCAGCCTCAACCGGGGGCATACCGGGGAGCTGTTTTTT.